Listed here are 4 T cell receptor beta chains from one sample, sequenced in a study of post-analysis software for immune sequencing data. Study conclusions and caveats: With TRBV5-6, TRBV5-1 and TRBV20-1 included, about five TRBV segments were more frequent in patients than in controls.

Unique molecular identifiers had been added to the TCR beta cDNA libraries. TCRdb called the PCR reads again in MiXCR, with one record for every CDR3 protein. The sample has hundreds of thousands of distinct CDR3 sequences; roughly 47% are singletons. No antigen has been identified for these receptors. The specimen sequenced was blood. These receptors came from a girl between 5 and 17 years old with multiple sclerosis.

Concerning this clonotype: The junction shows a germline mismatch at one end, possibly a read error. The chain recombines TRBV12-3 or TRBV12-4 with TRBJ2-3, with D unclear. This CDR3 is 13 amino acids long. CDR3 loop: CASSWVNTDTQDF. CDR3 nucleotides: TGTGCCAGCAGTTGGGTAAACACAGATACGCAGGATTTT.

The chain employs TRBV12-3 or TRBV12-4 and TRBJ1-4; TRBD1 matches at 9 bases. V was pared by 4 bases and J by 8 bases, with 8 bases of the junction left unmatched. The CDR3 runs to 15 residues. In DNA, the CDR3 is TGTGCCAGCAGTTACATGGGACAGGGCCCAGAAAAACTGTTTTTT. Its translation is CASSYMGQGPEKLFF.

This clonotype has just a few counts. The rearrangement joins TRBV27 to TRBJ2-1, with 7 bases lining up with TRBD1. Germline V lookup: CDR1 MNHEY, CDR2 SMNVEV (reference sequence). The CDR3 spans 15 residues. With V trimmed by 7 bases and J by 2 bases, 8 bases remained unmatched. CDR3 nucleotide sequence: TGTGCCAGCACTCGAACAGGGGCCCCCTACAATGAGCAGTTCTTC. As protein: CASTRTGAPYNEQFF.

The chain combines TRBV3-1 with TRBJ2-1; weak D call: TRBD1 (5 bases). The V gene's germline CDR1 is LGHDT and CDR2 YNNKEL (reference sequence). The germline V and J ends were trimmed by 1 base and 9 bases, with 13 bases remaining between them. CDR3 length: 14 residues. CDR3: CASSQGGRWSEQFF. Here the CDR3 DNA reads TGTGCCAGCAGCCAAGGGGGCCGATGGAGTGAGCAGTTCTTC.